This T cell receptor beta chain was profiled in a study of cytomegalovirus exposure and HLA in healthy donors. This clone has just one count. Its antigen is undetermined. CDR1 and CDR2 from the germline V gene are SGHTA and FQGNSA. The CDR3 loop spans 15 amino acids. The V end was cut by 1 base, the J end by 3 bases, with 10 bases between. This PCR relied on a set of 60 Vbeta primers and 13 Jbeta primers. Original handling: The authors later counted roughly 76 million unique TCR beta chains, some 12 million of them shared. Profiled with immunoSEQ multiplex PCR; TCRdb holds only in-frame clones, not every one. The V and J calls and clone size are taken from that table; D and trimming were inferred from the DNA. Among roughly 120,000 clones listed, about 78% were seen once. Study-wide points: A later analysis associated approximately 17,000 TCR beta sequences with HLA alleles at a 0.05 false discovery rate.

The rearrangement links TRBV7-2 to TRBJ1-5; D is undetermined. Specimen: PBMCs. The receptor comes from a woman between 40 and 55 years old in good health and CMV-seropositive. The DNA of the CDR3 is TGTGCCAGCAGCTTAGAGTCCGGGTTCAATCAGCCCCAGCATTTT. Residues: CASSLESGFNQPQHF.